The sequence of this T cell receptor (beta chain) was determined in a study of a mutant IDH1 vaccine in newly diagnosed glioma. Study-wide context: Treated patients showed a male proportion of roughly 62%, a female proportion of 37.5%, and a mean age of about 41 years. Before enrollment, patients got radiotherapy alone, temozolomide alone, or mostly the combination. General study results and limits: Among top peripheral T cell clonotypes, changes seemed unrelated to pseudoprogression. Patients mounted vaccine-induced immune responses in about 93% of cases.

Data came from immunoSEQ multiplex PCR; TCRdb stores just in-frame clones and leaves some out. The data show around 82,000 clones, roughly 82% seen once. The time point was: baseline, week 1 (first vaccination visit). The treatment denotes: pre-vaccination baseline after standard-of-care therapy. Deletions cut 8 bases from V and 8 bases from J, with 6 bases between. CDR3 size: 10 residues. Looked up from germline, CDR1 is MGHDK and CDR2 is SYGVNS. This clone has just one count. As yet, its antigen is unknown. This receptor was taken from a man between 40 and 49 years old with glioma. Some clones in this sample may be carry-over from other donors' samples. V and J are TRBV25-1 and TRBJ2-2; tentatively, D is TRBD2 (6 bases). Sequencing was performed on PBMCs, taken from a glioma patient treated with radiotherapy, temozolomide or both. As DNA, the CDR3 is TGTGCCAGCGGAGGGGGGGAGCTGTTTTTT. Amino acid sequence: CASGGGELFF.